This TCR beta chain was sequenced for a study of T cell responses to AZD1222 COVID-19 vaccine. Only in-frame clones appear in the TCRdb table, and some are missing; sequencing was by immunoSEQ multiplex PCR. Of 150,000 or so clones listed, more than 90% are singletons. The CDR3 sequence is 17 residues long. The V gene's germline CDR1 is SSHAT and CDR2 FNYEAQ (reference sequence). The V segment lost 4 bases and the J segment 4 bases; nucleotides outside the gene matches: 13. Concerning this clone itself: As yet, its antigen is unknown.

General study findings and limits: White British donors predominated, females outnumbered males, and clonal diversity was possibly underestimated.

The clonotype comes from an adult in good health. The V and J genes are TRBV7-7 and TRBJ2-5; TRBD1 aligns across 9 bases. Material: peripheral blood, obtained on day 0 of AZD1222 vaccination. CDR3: CASSSRRTGEARETQYF. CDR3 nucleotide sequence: TGTGCCAGCAGCTCCCGCAGGACAGGGGAAGCGAGAGAGACCCAGTACTTC.